The entry below describes one T cell receptor (beta chain). This sample stems from a study of blood T cells in healthy people across ages. The total RNA that was extracted per sample amounted to at least 6 micrograms. Primed by a sample-barcoded 5' primer and a J-beta primer mix, a second PCR proceeded for 7 to 11 cycles. Carrying 12 random nucleotides, a template-switch adaptor labeled each individual cDNA molecule. One entry per CDR3 protein, called by TCRdb with MiXCR from the 5' RACE reads. Altogether about 1.4 million distinct CDR3 sequences are present, around 59% being singletons, with the ten largest covering roughly 7%. Germline CDR1 is SGHTA and CDR2 is FQGNSA. This CDR3 has 16 residues.

The sequenced sample was blood. This receptor was taken from a young man in good health. The J gene is TRBJ2-1, the V gene TRBV7-2; 8 bases agree with TRBD1. Near its end, the DNA agrees better with TRBJ2-7, so the J call may be wrong. The CDR3: CASSLAGTGSYNEQYF. The CDR3 DNA follows: TGTGCCAGCAGCTTAGCCGGGACAGGATCCTACAATGAGCAGTACTTC.